This T cell receptor (beta chain) came from a study of T cells after somatic rescue of genetic block. Method: immunoSEQ multiplex PCR; TCRdb's copy keeps in-frame clones and lacks some. There are 9,000 to 15,000 clones in the sample; around 70% occur only once, and less than 15% lies in the top ten. V shed 7 bases, J shed 0 bases, and the junction held 8 bases outside the gene matches. CDR1 is MDHEN, CDR2 SYDVKM, per germline. The CDR3 has 16 residues. The chain combines TRBV28 with TRBJ2-3; 9 bases align to TRBD1. This clonotype originated in a boy under 18. The sequenced sample was peripheral blood mononuclear cells (PBMCs). CDR3 sequence reads: CASTQTGQGSTDTQYF. The DNA of the CDR3 is TGTGCCAGCACTCAAACGGGACAGGGAAGCACAGATACGCAGTATTTT.